This T cell receptor beta chain comes out of a study of metastatic and nonmetastatic thyroid tumors. The wider study: The authors compared repertoires across blood and tumor or nodule tissue from malignant and benign thyroid patients. Whole-study results and caveats: Malignant tumors reportedly showed significantly higher TCR beta diversity than benign nodules in both blood and tumor.

Treatment of any kind had been given to no patient before thyroid surgery. Worth noting for this clone: Its matching antigen is unknown.

Original methodology: Across clinicopathological groups, CDR3 differences served as the basis for building a distant-metastasis classifier for papillary thyroid cancer. TCRdb re-called the PCR reads via MiXCR. These V and J calls rely on TCRdb rather than the paper's analysis. The sample holds 15,000 to 20,000 clones, 30% to 35% seen once. Germline-derived CDR1 and CDR2 are MNHEY and SMNVEV (reference sequence). The CDR3 has 16 amino acids. Between the trimmed V and J ends, which lost 4 bases and 4 bases, there was a span of 17 bases. The TCR was taken from a female donor with papillary thyroid cancer or a benign thyroid nodule (not recorded which). Some clones in this sample may be carry-over from other donors' samples. The sequenced sample consisted of tumor tissue. The chain carries TRBV27 and TRBJ2-1; D remains unclear. The chain's CDR3 is CASSSLTEPSYNEQFF. CDR3 DNA sequence: TGTGCCAGCAGTTCCTTAACGGAGCCCTCTTACAATGAGCAGTTCTTC.